This passage covers 22 T cell receptor beta chains from one sample sequenced in a study of blood T cell repertoires in COVID-19. Profiling relied on immunoSEQ multiplex PCR, and the TCRdb table lists in-frame clones only, not all of them. The sample records about 120,000 clones, roughly 83% being singletons. Sequencing was performed on peripheral blood. All receptors derive from a woman between 70 and 85 years old with acute or convalescent COVID-19.

V gene TRBV6-5 combines with J gene TRBJ1-4; the D is unclear. Germline V gene data show CDR1 as MNHEY and CDR2 as SVGAGI. The CDR3 loop spans 12 amino acids. V was pared by 8 bases and J by 8 bases, with 12 bases between. CDR3 loop: CASSGGGEKLFF. The DNA of the CDR3 is TGTGCCAGCTCGGGAGGAGGCGAAAAACTGTTTTTT.

The chain carries TRBV9 and TRBJ1-1; a weak D match, TRBD1 (5 bases). Germline CDR1 reads SGDLS; CDR2 reads YYNGEE. V lost 0 bases and J lost 3, with 12 bases in between. This CDR3 spans 15 amino acids. CDR3 protein: CASSVAFGGDTEAFF. In DNA, the CDR3 is TGTGCCAGCAGCGTAGCCTTCGGGGGAGACACTGAAGCTTTCTTT.

This clone showed up just once. This sequence joins TRBV10-2 and TRBJ2-1; 8 bases fit TRBD2. The CDR3 is made up of 14 amino acids. The germline CDR1 and CDR2 sequences are WSHSY and SAAADI. V lost 5 bases and J lost 7; bases outside the gene matches: 7. This CDR3 reads CASSPGLVRNEQFF. DNA for the CDR3: TGCGCCAGCAGTCCGGGACTAGTGAGAAATGAGCAGTTCTTC.

The genes are TRBV9 and TRBJ2-3; no clear D gene. Germline V gene sequence: CDR1 SGDLS, CDR2 YYNGEE. There are 15 residues in the CDR3. The V and J ends lost 1 base and 0 bases respectively, with 9 bases between them. The CDR3 reads CASSVSGQSTDTQYF. In DNA form, the CDR3 reads TGTGCCAGCAGCGTATCTGGGCAGAGCACAGATACGCAGTATTTT.

This clone was recorded once. This sample also contains other DNA sequences that code for the same CDR3. This sequence joins TRBV19 and TRBJ1-5; 9 bases map to TRBD1. The CDR3 spans 14 residues. Germline assignment: CDR1 LNHDA and CDR2 SQIVND (reference sequence). The trim removed 3 bases at V and 5 bases at J, leaving 2 bases unmatched. The CDR3 region is CASSITGGDQPQHF. The CDR3 DNA reads as TGTGCCAGTAGTATTACAGGGGGCGATCAGCCCCAGCATTTT.

This clone was seen a single time. In DNA form, the CDR3 reads TGTGCCAGCAGCTCCCTGGGACTAGCGGGGGCGCTCACAGATACGCAGTATTTT. It translates to CASSSLGLAGALTDTQYF. V gene TRBV5-5 combines with J gene TRBJ2-3; TRBD2 aligns across 14 bases. The CDR3 runs to 18 residues. Germline lookup yields CDR1 SGHKS and CDR2 YYEKEE (reference sequence). V shed 3 bases, J shed 2 bases, and the junction held 8 bases outside the gene matches.

This chain joins TRBV18 and TRBJ2-5; perhaps TRBD2 as D (6 bases). The CDR3 covers 14 residues. The ends were cut back, 5 bases at V and 0 bases at J, with 10 bases in the middle. Germline V gene sequence: CDR1 KGHSH, CDR2 LQKENI. The CDR3 here is CASSAGTDQETQYF. The CDR3 nucleotides are TGTGCCAGCTCAGCGGGGACTGACCAAGAGACCCAGTACTTC.

V is TRBV5-1 and J is TRBJ2-1, with TRBD2 identical over 12 bases. This CDR3 region has 17 residues. Losses at the gene ends were 4 bases for V and 4 bases for J; bases not matched to a gene: 9. Germline values: CDR1 SGHRS, CDR2 YFSETQ. The CDR3 coding sequence is TGCGCCAGCAGCCCAGGATCCGGGACTAGCGGGTACAATGAGCAGTTCTTC. Its protein product is CASSPGSGTSGYNEQFF.

This clone was found a few times. V and J are TRBV7-2 and TRBJ2-7, with a weak D call TRBD1 (5 bases). The ends were cut back, 5 bases at V and 1 base at J, with 12 bases in the middle. The CDR3 has 14 residues. Per the germline V gene, CDR1 is SGHTA and CDR2 is FQGNSA. The CDR3 region has the DNA TGTGCCAGCAGCCCACAGGTCCAGTCCTACGAGCAGTACTTC. Its translation is CASSPQVQSYEQYF.

The V and J genes are TRBV6-5 and TRBJ1-1; D perhaps matches TRBD1 (5 bases). The CDR3 has 14 amino acids. V lost 0 bases to trimming and J lost 4 bases, with 9 bases between them. Germline-derived CDR1 and CDR2 are MNHEY and SVGAGI. The CDR3 region is CASSYSTGATEAFF. CDR3 coding DNA: TGTGCCAGCAGTTACTCGACTGGGGCCACTGAAGCTTTCTTT.

The chain is built from TRBV6-1 and TRBJ1-6; D remains unclear. The V end lost 1 base, the J end lost 10 bases, and 8 bases lay between the germline ends. Germline V gene lookup returns CDR1 MNHNS and CDR2 SASEGT. The length of the CDR3 is 13 residues. CDR3 residues: CASSEGAGSPLHF. As DNA, the CDR3 is TGTGCCAGCAGTGAAGGGGCAGGCTCACCCCTCCACTTT.

J is TRBJ2-2 and V is TRBV28; TRBD1 matches at 10 bases. This CDR3 comprises 16 residues. Germline CDR1 is MDHEN and CDR2 is SYDVKM. The trim removed 3 bases at V and 6 bases at J, leaving 7 bases unmatched. The CDR3 nucleotides read TGTGCCAGCAGTTTTCGGACAGGGGGGCGTCCCGGGGAGCTGTTTTTT. It encodes CASSFRTGGRPGELFF.

The CDR3 bases are TGCAGCATAGTGACAGGGTTGAATAACTATGGCTACACCTTC. This sequence encodes CSIVTGLNNYGYTF. The rearrangement uses TRBV29-1 and TRBJ1-2, with TRBD1 matching over 7 bases. The J segment lost 1 base and the V segment lost 8 bases, leaving 10 bases of the junction unmatched. This CDR3 is built from 14 residues. Germline values: CDR1 SQVTM, CDR2 ANQGSEA.

This chain links TRBV12-3 or TRBV12-4 with TRBJ2-7; 10 bases are a match to TRBD1. The V segment lost 6 bases and the J segment 7 bases; nucleotides outside the gene matches: 6. This CDR3 comprises 13 residues. CDR3 in amino acids: CASRETGGREQYF. DNA of the CDR3: TGTGCCAGCAGAGAGACAGGGGGCCGGGAGCAGTACTTC.

The chain couples TRBV6-1 to TRBJ2-3; 10 bases line up with TRBD2. The junction had 13 bases not matched to a gene; V was cut back by 4 bases and J by 3 bases. There are 18 residues in the CDR3. CDR1 and CDR2 from the germline V gene are MNHNS and SASEGT. Here the CDR3 DNA reads TGTGCCAGCAGTGCGGGGTGGGGCAGCGGGGGGGCAACAGATACGCAGTATTTT. It yields the protein CASSAGWGSGGATDTQYF.

This sequence joins TRBV28 and TRBJ2-7; 11 bases match TRBD2. The CDR3 runs to 15 residues. V lost 6 bases and J lost 3; bases outside the gene matches: 7. Germline-derived CDR1 and CDR2 are MDHEN and SYDVKM. CDR3 residues: CASRHRGLADYEQYF. CDR3 coding DNA: TGTGCCAGCAGGCACAGGGGACTAGCGGACTACGAGCAGTACTTC.

This clone was counted once. This chain links TRBV9 with TRBJ2-7; D may be TRBD1 (6 bases). The V gene's germline CDR1 is SGDLS and CDR2 YYNGEE. There are 14 residues in the CDR3. V was pared by 4 bases and J by 5 bases, with 16 bases between. The CDR3 reads CASSTRQERNEQYF. The CDR3 DNA reads as TGTGCCAGCAGCACCCGACAGGAGAGAAACGAGCAGTACTTC.

This chain joins TRBV3-1 (or the pseudogene TRBV3-2) and TRBJ2-7; D remains unclear. The CDR3 is 15 amino acids. V gave up 0 bases and J gave up 0 bases, with 9 bases separating them. CDR1 LGHDT and CDR2 YNNKEL come from the germline V gene (reference sequence). The CDR3 here is CASSQESMSSYEQYF. In DNA form, the CDR3 reads TGTGCCAGCAGCCAAGAATCGATGAGCTCCTACGAGCAGTACTTC.

The CDR3: CASSLAGSLGTWGYTF. Written as DNA, the CDR3 is TGTGCCAGCAGCTTAGCCGGGTCTTTGGGGACATGGGGCTACACCTTC. J is TRBJ1-2 and V is TRBV7-9, with D tentatively TRBD1 (6 bases). This CDR3 region has 16 residues. Per the germline V gene, CDR1 is SEHNR and CDR2 is FQNEAQ (reference sequence). V gave up 0 bases and J gave up 8 bases, with 19 bases separating them.

The J gene is TRBJ2-7, the V gene TRBV11-2; D remains unclear. The V gene lost 1 base and the J gene lost 4 bases, with 11 bases spanning the gap. Germline V gives CDR1 SGHAT, CDR2 FQNNGV. The CDR3 is 14 amino acids. Here the CDR3 reads CASSLVRGWYEQYF. The CDR3, as DNA: TGTGCCAGCAGCTTAGTCAGAGGTTGGTACGAGCAGTACTTC.

This clone was observed once. J is TRBJ2-3 and V is TRBV4-1; maybe TRBD2 (7 bases). The CDR3 covers 14 residues. From germline, CDR1 is MGHRA and CDR2 YSYEKL. The V gene lost 7 bases and the J gene lost 0 bases, with 11 bases spanning the gap. The CDR3 loop is CASKGGRSTDTQYF. The CDR3 coding sequence is TGCGCCAGCAAGGGGGGGCGGAGCACAGATACGCAGTATTTT.

The chain couples TRBV4-1 to TRBJ2-3, with TRBD2 matching over 7 bases. V lost 1 base to trimming and J lost 6 bases; unmatched junction nucleotides: 13. The germline CDR1 and CDR2 sequences are MGHRA and YSYEKL. The CDR3 covers 17 residues. DNA for the CDR3: TGCGCCAGCAGCCAAGGCCCGACGGGCGGGAGTAGGGATACGCAGTATTTT. Translation: CASSQGPTGGSRDTQYF.